Detailed here is one T cell receptor (beta chain). This specimen comes from a study of control samples from healthy donors and cancer patients. The CDR3 spans 14 residues. V was clipped by 5 bases and J by 2 bases, with 13 bases between them. Germline loops: CDR1 MNHEY, CDR2 SVGEGT. Sequenced by immunoSEQ multiplex PCR; TCRdb stores in-frame clones only, minus some. The data hold roughly 190,000 clones, with roughly 91% observed a single time. Sequencing input: blood. The chain combines TRBV6-2 or TRBV6-3 with TRBJ2-7; a possible D gene is TRBD2 (5 bases). The sequence was collected from a young woman in good health. The CDR3 sequence is CASSRGPGTYEQYF. As DNA, the CDR3 is TGTGCCAGCAGTCGCGGACCGGGGACCTACGAGCAGTACTTC.